Listed below are T cell receptor beta chains from one sample, sequenced in a study of OX40 agonist ivuxolimab in advanced cancers. Sequencing was performed with immunoSEQ multiplex PCR; in TCRdb, only in-frame clones are kept and a portion is missing. Here the sample spans tens of thousands of clones, around 87% being singletons. The sample consisted of CD4+ or CD8+ T cells sorted from blood, taken in a trial of the OX40 agonist ivuxolimab. These receptors all come from an adult with an advanced solid tumor such as melanoma, head and neck, liver or kidney cancer. CDR3s include the opening cysteine and the closing phenylalanine or tryptophan. The order of the fields is CDR3 protein, CDR3 DNA, clone size, V gene, J gene, D gene. D genes are given only for firm matches. For some rows the clone size is stated as once, few or many, or as a class when expanded; others skip it.

CDR3aa: CSVEDHGVAGNNEQFF
CDR3nt: TGCAGCGTTGAAGATCACGGGGTAGCGGGAAACAATGAGCAGTTCTTC
abundance: NA
v_gene: TRBV29-1
j_gene: TRBJ2-1
d_gene: TRBD2

CDR3aa: CASSPSPGNQPQHF
CDR3nt: TGTGCCAGCAGTCCAAGTCCGGGTAATCAGCCCCAGCATTTT
abundance: few
v_gene: TRBV6-4
j_gene: TRBJ1-5
d_gene: NA

CDR3aa: CASSPPFGEDTQYF
CDR3nt: TGTGCCAGCTCACCACCTTTTGGGGAAGATACGCAGTATTTT
abundance: once
v_gene: TRBV18
j_gene: TRBJ2-3
d_gene: NA

CDR3aa: CASRPRQGRYEQYF
CDR3nt: TGTGCCAGCCGACCTAGACAGGGCCGCTACGAGCAGTACTTC
abundance: NA
v_gene: TRBV28
j_gene: TRBJ2-7
d_gene: TRBD1

CDR3aa: CASSLGRLAGSSYNEQFF
CDR3nt: TGTGCCAGCAGCTTAGGTAGACTAGCGGGAAGCTCCTACAATGAGCAGTTCTTC
abundance: NA
v_gene: TRBV11-3
j_gene: TRBJ2-1
d_gene: TRBD2

CDR3aa: CASSLSPRGPNEEKLFF
CDR3nt: TGCGCCAGCAGCTTGTCCCCGCGGGGGCCGAACGAGGAAAAACTGTTTTTT
abundance: NA
v_gene: TRBV5-1
j_gene: TRBJ1-4
d_gene: NA

CDR3aa: CASSLATGRGSTDTQYF
CDR3nt: TGTGCCAGCAGCTTAGCGACGGGGCGGGGGAGCACAGATACGCAGTATTTT
abundance: NA
v_gene: TRBV7-2
j_gene: TRBJ2-3
d_gene: TRBD2

CDR3aa: CASSKRLNRHEQYF
CDR3nt: TGTGCCAGCAGCAAGCGGCTTAACCGGCACGAGCAGTACTTC
abundance: once
v_gene: TRBV21-1
j_gene: TRBJ2-7
d_gene: NA

CDR3aa: CASSDARLSNYGYTF
CDR3nt: TGTGCCAGCAGTGATGCGAGACTGTCTAACTATGGCTACACCTTC
abundance: NA
v_gene: TRBV6-1
j_gene: TRBJ1-2
d_gene: NA

CDR3aa: CASSFSTDTQYF
CDR3nt: TGTGCCAGCAGCTTTAGCACAGATACGCAGTATTTT
abundance: NA
v_gene: TRBV7-2
j_gene: TRBJ2-3
d_gene: NA

CDR3aa: CASSVGLTGATGELFF
CDR3nt: TGTGCCAGCAGCGTGGGTTTAACAGGAGCCACCGGGGAGCTGTTTTTT
abundance: few
v_gene: TRBV9
j_gene: TRBJ2-2
d_gene: NA

CDR3aa: CASSVFQAGEKNEQFF
CDR3nt: TGTGCCAGCAGCGTATTCCAAGCGGGAGAGAAAAATGAGCAGTTCTTC
abundance: NA
v_gene: TRBV13
j_gene: TRBJ2-1
d_gene: TRBD2

CDR3aa: CASSPFRDQGYTF
CDR3nt: TGTGCCAGCTCACCATTCCGGGACCAAGGCTACACCTTC
abundance: NA
v_gene: TRBV18
j_gene: TRBJ1-2
d_gene: NA

CDR3aa: CSARDYNEQFF
CDR3nt: TGCAGTGCTAGAGACTACAATGAGCAGTTCTTC
abundance: NA
v_gene: TRBV20-1
j_gene: TRBJ2-1
d_gene: NA

CDR3aa: CASSLGLREGWNEQFF
CDR3nt: TGTGCCAGCAGCTTAGGCCTCCGGGAGGGGTGGAATGAGCAGTTCTTC
abundance: NA
v_gene: TRBV13
j_gene: TRBJ2-1
d_gene: TRBD2

CDR3aa: CASSDDAGGRGNQPQHF
CDR3nt: TGTGCCAGCAGTGACGACGCAGGAGGTAGGGGCAATCAGCCCCAGCATTTT
abundance: NA
v_gene: TRBV6-4
j_gene: TRBJ1-5
d_gene: NA

CDR3aa: CASSLDSRGYGYTF
CDR3nt: TGTGCCAGCAGCTTAGATAGCAGGGGATATGGCTACACCTTC
abundance: NA
v_gene: TRBV7-2
j_gene: TRBJ1-2
d_gene: NA

CDR3aa: CASSFSGQGYTGELFF
CDR3nt: TGTGCCAGCAGTTTTTCCGGACAGGGTTACACCGGGGAGCTGTTTTTT
abundance: NA
v_gene: TRBV27
j_gene: TRBJ2-2
d_gene: TRBD1

CDR3aa: CASSRRDRDRHNEQFF
CDR3nt: TGTGCCAGTAGCAGAAGGGACAGGGATCGACACAATGAGCAGTTCTTC
abundance: NA
v_gene: TRBV19
j_gene: TRBJ2-1
d_gene: TRBD1

CDR3aa: CASSTDNQETQYF
CDR3nt: TGTGCCAGTAGTACCGACAACCAAGAGACCCAGTACTTC
abundance: NA
v_gene: TRBV19
j_gene: TRBJ2-5
d_gene: NA

CDR3aa: CASSVGTVTEAFF
CDR3nt: TGTGCCAGCAGCGTAGGCACAGTCACTGAAGCTTTCTTT
abundance: NA
v_gene: TRBV9
j_gene: TRBJ1-1
d_gene: NA

CDR3aa: CASSPPTLSEKLFF
CDR3nt: TGTGCCAGTAGTCCCCCTACCTTAAGTGAAAAACTGTTTTTT
abundance: NA
v_gene: TRBV19
j_gene: TRBJ1-4
d_gene: NA

CDR3aa: CASSLDGGRQPQHF
CDR3nt: TGTGCCAGCAGCTTAGACGGGGGGCGTCAGCCCCAGCATTTT
abundance: NA
v_gene: TRBV11-2
j_gene: TRBJ1-5
d_gene: NA

CDR3aa: CASSDPSETQYF
CDR3nt: TGTGCCAGCAGCGACCCTTCGGAGACCCAGTACTTC
abundance: once
v_gene: TRBV9
j_gene: TRBJ2-5
d_gene: NA

CDR3aa: CASRQTGTRGVAFF
CDR3nt: TGTGCCAGCAGGCAAACCGGGACAAGAGGGGTCGCTTTCTTT
abundance: few
v_gene: TRBV6-5
j_gene: TRBJ1-1
d_gene: NA

CDR3aa: CASSLDRGSTEAFF
CDR3nt: TGCGCCAGCAGCTTGGACAGGGGGAGTACTGAAGCTTTCTTT
abundance: NA
v_gene: TRBV5-1
j_gene: TRBJ1-1
d_gene: TRBD1

CDR3aa: CASSSLYATEAFF
CDR3nt: TGTGCCAGCAGCTCCCTCTACGCGACTGAAGCTTTCTTT
abundance: once
v_gene: TRBV7-2
j_gene: TRBJ1-1
d_gene: NA

CDR3aa: CASSTGQGNTEAFF
CDR3nt: TGTGCCAGCAGCACTGGACAGGGGAACACTGAAGCTTTCTTT
abundance: NA
v_gene: TRBV9
j_gene: TRBJ1-1
d_gene: TRBD1

CDR3aa: CASSAPGLGLTETQYF
CDR3nt: TGCGCCAGCAGCGCACCGGGACTAGGTCTAACAGAGACCCAGTACTTC
abundance: NA
v_gene: TRBV5-1
j_gene: TRBJ2-5
d_gene: TRBD2

CDR3aa: CASSLAGDGYTF
CDR3nt: TGTGCCAGCAGCTTAGCGGGTGATGGCTACACCTTC
abundance: NA
v_gene: TRBV7-3
j_gene: TRBJ1-2
d_gene: NA

CDR3aa: CASSTPGGGYTF
CDR3nt: TGTGCCAGCAGCACGCCTGGGGGCGGCTACACCTTC
abundance: NA
v_gene: TRBV9
j_gene: TRBJ1-2
d_gene: NA